The source of this TCR beta chain is a study of cytomegalovirus exposure and HLA in healthy donors. The study's findings and limits: The likely origin of a cluster of highly shared sequence variants was a sequencing artifact.

Comment on this clone: Its specificity is not known.

PCR involved 60 Vbeta and 13 Jbeta primers. TCRdb's copy holds only in-frame clones and misses some; the assay was immunoSEQ multiplex PCR. This sample's table reports about 160,000 clones. This CDR3 has 15 amino acids. V was trimmed by 5 bases and J by 8 bases, leaving 21 bases between them. Germline values: CDR1 MNHEY, CDR2 SVGAGI. The receptor comes from a man aged 25-45 years in good health and CMV-seronegative. Sequencing input: PBMCs. V and J are TRBV6-5 and TRBJ1-2; no clear D. Here the CDR3 DNA reads TGTGCCAGCAGTCCCTCCACGGGGTTCCTTTACGGCTACACCTTC. The encoded protein is CASSPSTGFLYGYTF.